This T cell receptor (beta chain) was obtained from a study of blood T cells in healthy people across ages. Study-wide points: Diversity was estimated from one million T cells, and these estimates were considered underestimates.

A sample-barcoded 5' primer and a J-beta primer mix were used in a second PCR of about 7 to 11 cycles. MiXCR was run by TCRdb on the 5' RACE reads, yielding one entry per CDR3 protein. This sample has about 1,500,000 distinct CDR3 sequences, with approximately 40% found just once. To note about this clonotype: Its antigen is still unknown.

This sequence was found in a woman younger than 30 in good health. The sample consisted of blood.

CDR3: CASSLGLAIHEQYF. CDR3 bases: TGTGCCAGCAGTTTGGGACTAGCCATCCACGAGCAGTACTTC. The chain couples TRBV12-3 or TRBV12-4 to TRBJ2-7; 9 bases agree with TRBD2. Trimming cost V 3 bases and J 5 bases; bases outside gene matches: 5. The CDR3 sequence is 14 residues long.